This passage covers 10 T cell receptor beta chains from one sample sequenced in a study of CD8+ T cells in alopecia areata. Sequencing templates came from extracted RNA that was reverse transcribed into cDNA. Libraries were prepared by immunoSEQ multiplex PCR; TCRdb keeps only in-frame clonotypes and omits some of them. The top ten clones hold about an eighth of a sample with 150,000 to 200,000 clones, about 67% of them seen once. The sequencing here drew on CD8+ T cells sorted from blood, taken at week 0. The receptors here all came from a human donor with alopecia areata.

V is TRBV30 and J is TRBJ1-5; D is ambiguous. Germline V gene lookup returns CDR1 GTSNPN and CDR2 SVGIG (reference sequence). Trimming removed 1 base from V and 0 bases from J, with 4 bases in between. CDR3 size: 13 residues. CDR3: CAWSAYSNQPQHF. Written as DNA, the CDR3 is TGTGCCTGGAGTGCGTATAGCAATCAGCCCCAGCATTTT. The entire variable domain, with the rest obtained from reference TRBV30 and TRBJ1-5, is as follows: SQTIHQWPATLVQPVGSPLSLECTVEGTSNPNLYWYRQAAGRGLQLLFYSVGIGQISSEVPQNLSASRPQDRQFILSSKKLLLSDSGFYLCAWSAYSNQPQHFGDGTRLSIL.

This rearrangement joins TRBV25-1 to TRBJ2-7; 7 bases are a match to TRBD1. The V gene's germline CDR1 is MGHDK and CDR2 SYGVNS. This CDR3 region has 14 residues. V lost 2 bases to trimming and J lost 5 bases; unmatched junction nucleotides: 6. The CDR3 spells CASSEEQGFDEQYF. The CDR3 DNA is TGTGCCAGCAGTGAAGAACAGGGGTTTGACGAGCAGTACTTC.

The chain carries TRBV7-9 and TRBJ2-6, with no clear D. CDR1 is SEHNR and CDR2 is FQNEAQ in the germline V gene (reference sequence). Trimming pared 4 bases from V and 4 bases from J, leaving 8 bases between. The length of the CDR3 is 14 residues. The CDR3 region has the DNA TGTGCCAGCAGCTCGTATAGGGGGGCCAACGTCCTGACTTTC. This codes for CASSSYRGANVLTF.

This clone was seen once. The J gene is TRBJ2-5, the V gene TRBV30; D ambiguous. This CDR3 is built from 12 residues. Trimming removed 1 base at V and 4 bases at J, with 7 bases between. CDR1 is GTSNPN and CDR2 is SVGIG in the germline V gene (reference sequence). The CDR3 bases are TGTGCCTGGAGTGGGTTGGGAGAGACCCAGTACTTC. Translating it yields CAWSGLGETQYF.

The rearrangement uses TRBV6-5 and TRBJ1-1; no reliable D call. The CDR3 has 15 residues. Germline V gene sequence: CDR1 MNHEY, CDR2 SVGAGI. The germline V and J ends were trimmed by 2 bases and 0 bases, with 10 bases remaining between them. The CDR3 DNA reads as TGTGCCAGCAGTTACGGGGTAGGCATGAACACTGAAGCTTTCTTT. Translated: CASSYGVGMNTEAFF.

The gene calls are TRBV13 and TRBJ2-7, with D maybe TRBD2 (6 bases). The CDR3 length is 13 residues. Germline CDR1 and CDR2: PRHDT and FYEKMQ (reference sequence). V lost 6 bases and J lost 3, with 12 bases in between. The CDR3 is CASRLRLDYEQYF. The DNA for the CDR3 is TGTGCCAGCAGACTAAGACTAGACTACGAGCAGTACTTC.

This rearrangement joins TRBV27 to TRBJ1-2; TRBD1 agrees at 8 bases. J lost 4 bases, V lost 7 bases, and 5 bases had no gene match. This CDR3 comprises 13 residues. The V gene's germline CDR1 is MNHEY and CDR2 SMNVEV (reference sequence). The CDR3 DNA sequence: TGTGCCAGCACCGCAGGGGGCATCTATGGCTACACCTTC. It codes for CASTAGGIYGYTF.

The rearrangement joins TRBV30 to TRBJ2-5; the D gene is possibly TRBD1 (6 bases). The DNA end is more similar to TRBJ2-7, so the J call may be wrong. The CDR3 is 13 residues long. The germline CDR1 and CDR2 sequences are GTSNPN and SVGIG (reference sequence). The CDR3 region has the DNA TGTGCCTGGAGTATAACAGGGTCCTACGAGCAGTACTTC. Its protein is CAWSITGSYEQYF.

This clone was recorded only once. The genes are TRBV4-1 and TRBJ1-1; D not certain. V dropped 4 bases and J dropped 3 bases, with 15 bases sitting between them. The CDR3 covers 15 residues. Germline assignment: CDR1 MGHRA and CDR2 YSYEKL. CDR3 protein: CASSLRLGLDTEAFF. CDR3 coding DNA: TGCGCCAGCAGCCTTCGCCTAGGACTGGACACTGAAGCTTTCTTT.

The genes are TRBV5-6 and TRBJ2-7; TRBD1 matches at 9 bases. The CDR3 has 14 residues. With V trimmed by 3 bases and J by 4 bases, 5 bases remained unmatched. CDR1 is SGHDT and CDR2 is YYEEEE in the germline V gene. The CDR3 bases are TGTGCCAGCAGCTCAGGACAGGGGCAGTACGAGCAGTACTTC. This codes for CASSSGQGQYEQYF.